In its sample, the clone carrying this T cell receptor beta chain was seen a few times. This record comes from a study of blood T cells in healthy people across ages. It was with a sample-barcoded 5' primer and a J-beta primer mix that a second PCR of about 7 to 12 cycles was run. Using its own MiXCR run on the 5' RACE reads, TCRdb lists one record per CDR3 protein. The table has some 930,000 distinct CDR3 sequences, 25% to 30% seen once. The same data also contributed to another study, on T cells of mothers and their children.

This receptor was taken from a woman in her thirties or forties in good health. Sequences were obtained from blood.

This CDR3 reads CASSLPSGGAKQFF. In DNA, the CDR3 is TGTGCCAGCAGTTTACCCAGCGGGGGGGCCAAGCAGTTCTTC. The chain is built from TRBV28 and TRBJ2-1; the match to TRBD2 covers 10 bases. The CDR3 contains 14 residues. The J segment lost 11 bases and the V segment lost 2 bases, leaving 6 bases of the junction unmatched. Germline V gene data show CDR1 as MDHEN and CDR2 as SYDVKM.